The 30 T cell receptor beta chains below come from one sample, sequenced in a study of T cell responses to AZD1222 COVID-19 vaccine. Clones were read by immunoSEQ multiplex PCR, and TCRdb kept only the in-frame ones, dropping some. The data show 110,000 to 150,000 clones, roughly 93% seen once. This specimen consisted of peripheral blood, obtained on day 0 of AZD1222 vaccination. Source of these receptors: an adult in good health.

This clone was found once. The chain carries TRBV5-1 and TRBJ2-7, with 14 nucleotides matching TRBD2. This CDR3 has 15 residues. The germline gives CDR1 SGHRS, CDR2 YFSETQ. Trimming at V came to 4 bases and at J to 4 bases, leaving 4 bases not matched to a gene. The chain's CDR3 is CASSEGTSGRYEQYF. The CDR3 bases are TGCGCCAGCAGCGAGGGGACTAGCGGGAGATACGAGCAGTACTTC.

The rearrangement links TRBV19 to TRBJ1-1; TRBD1 is a possible D gene (5 bases). The CDR3 consists of 11 residues. V dropped 10 bases and J dropped 12 bases, with 18 bases sitting between them. The germline CDR1 and CDR2 sequences are LNHDA and SQIVND (reference sequence). Written as DNA, the CDR3 is TGTGCCACTACTTTGACAGCGGCGACTTTCTTT. As protein: CATTLTAATFF.

V usage is TRBV27 and J usage is TRBJ1-1, with 7 bases matching TRBD1. Trimming removed 6 bases from V and 1 base from J; junction bases left unmatched: 14. Germline lookup yields CDR1 MNHEY and CDR2 SMNVEV (reference sequence). This CDR3 region has 17 residues. CDR3 residues: CASSKSPLRGGNTEAFF. The CDR3 region has the DNA TGTGCCAGCAGCAAAAGCCCCCTCAGGGGGGGGAACACTGAAGCTTTCTTT.

V gene TRBV6-2 or TRBV6-3 combines with J gene TRBJ2-7; D may be TRBD2 (5 bases). V shed 6 bases and J shed 2 bases, with 11 bases lying between them. The CDR3 totals 13 residues. Per germline, CDR1 MNHEY and CDR2 SVGEGT. The CDR3 DNA sequence: TGTGCCAGCAGCCCCTCCGGGACCTACGAGCAGTACTTC. Translated, it gives CASSPSGTYEQYF.

CDR3 amino acids: CASSQVRDEKLFF. Written as DNA, the CDR3 is TGCGCCAGCAGCCAAGTCAGGGATGAAAAACTGTTTTTT. The gene calls are TRBV4-1 and TRBJ1-4, with D maybe TRBD1 (5 bases). The CDR3 runs 13 residues. Germline V gives CDR1 MGHRA, CDR2 YSYEKL. V lost 1 base to trimming and J lost 6 bases, with 6 bases between them.

J is TRBJ1-2 and V is TRBV29-1; 10 nucleotides align to TRBD1. The CDR3 is made up of 12 amino acids. CDR1 and CDR2 from the germline V gene are SQVTM and ANQGSEA. V dropped 5 bases and J dropped 4; count of bases not matched to a gene: 1. The CDR3 region has the DNA TGCAGCGTTCGACAGGGGGCCTATGGCTACACCTTC. Amino acids: CSVRQGAYGYTF.

The chain is built from TRBV30 and TRBJ2-3, with D possibly being TRBD1 (6 bases). V lost 2 bases to trimming and J lost 1 base, with 13 bases between them. The germline gives CDR1 GTSNPN, CDR2 SVGIG (reference sequence). CDR3 length: 15 amino acids. CDR3 loop: CAWSFEGVGTDTQYF. CDR3 sequence (DNA): TGTGCCTGGAGTTTCGAGGGGGTCGGCACAGATACGCAGTATTTT.

This clone was seen a few times. The chain combines TRBV7-9 with TRBJ1-6; perhaps TRBD1 as D (6 bases). V lost 7 bases, J lost 8 bases, and 12 bases lay in between. The germline V gene encodes CDR1 SEHNR and CDR2 FQNEAQ (reference sequence). This CDR3 spans 13 amino acids. The CDR3 here is CASTSHRDSPLHF. CDR3 nucleotides: TGTGCCAGCACCTCTCACAGGGATTCACCCCTCCACTTT.

This chain joins TRBV7-8 and TRBJ1-3; TRBD1 agrees at 8 bases. Germline values: CDR1 SGHVS, CDR2 FQNEAQ. The CDR3 runs 14 residues. V lost 4 bases, J lost 3 bases, and 2 bases stayed unmatched. CDR3 sequence (DNA): TGTGCCAGCAGCTCCGACAGGGGTGGAAACACCATATATTTT. This sequence encodes CASSSDRGGNTIYF.

The rearrangement links TRBV4-1 to TRBJ2-1, with 10 nucleotides matching TRBD1. Trimming at V came to 3 bases and at J to 2 bases, leaving 10 bases not matched to a gene. The CDR3 is 18 amino acids. CDR1 and CDR2 (germline): MGHRA, YSYEKL. The CDR3 region is CASSHQPAGTGAYNEQFF. CDR3 in DNA: TGCGCCAGCAGCCACCAACCCGCCGGGACAGGGGCCTACAATGAGCAGTTCTTC.

This rearrangement joins TRBV18 to TRBJ2-1; TRBD2 aligns across 7 bases. Germline V gene lookup returns CDR1 KGHSH and CDR2 LQKENI. Losses at the gene ends were 0 bases for V and 5 bases for J; bases not matched to a gene: 4. The CDR3 loop spans 15 amino acids. The CDR3 here is CASSPPTSVNNEQFF. DNA of the CDR3: TGTGCCAGCTCACCACCCACTAGCGTCAACAATGAGCAGTTCTTC.

The chain uses TRBV4-1 and TRBJ1-2, with TRBD1 matching 7 bases. This CDR3 contains 16 residues. Unmatched junction bases numbered 10, after V lost 2 bases and J lost 4 bases. Germline CDR1 reads MGHRA; CDR2 reads YSYEKL. The CDR3 spells CASSQSPNRDSYGYTF. The CDR3 DNA reads as TGCGCCAGCAGCCAATCCCCCAACCGGGACAGCTATGGCTACACCTTC.

This clone came up once. The J gene is TRBJ1-2, the V gene TRBV10-3; D gene unclear. The CDR3 contains 11 residues. Germline V lookup: CDR1 ENHRY, CDR2 SYGVKD. Trimming cost V 8 bases and J 3 bases, with 7 bases left between them. The CDR3 is CAIGQDYGYTF. The CDR3 nucleotides are TGTGCCATCGGGCAGGACTATGGCTACACCTTC.

This clone was counted between two and nine times. The chain carries TRBV12-3 or TRBV12-4 and TRBJ1-2; 7 positions match TRBD1. CDR3 size: 12 residues. V shed 4 bases and J 7 bases; nucleotides not matched to a gene: 3. The CDR3 coding sequence is TGTGCCAGCAGTTCTTCAGGGGGTGGCTACACCTTC. Amino acids: CASSSSGGGYTF.

The chain couples TRBV20-1 to TRBJ2-2; no reliable D call. The germline gives CDR1 DFQATT, CDR2 SNEGSKA (reference sequence). This CDR3 is built from 11 residues. V shed 2 bases and J shed 7 bases, with 5 bases lying between them. This CDR3 reads CSARSGGELFF. In nucleotides, the CDR3 is TGCAGTGCTAGAAGTGGCGGGGAGCTGTTTTTT.

The chain combines TRBV14 with TRBJ2-7; TRBD1 matches 7 bases. CDR1 is SGHDN, CDR2 FVKESK, per germline. The CDR3 covers 15 residues. Trimming at V came to 4 bases and at J to 0 bases, leaving 6 bases not matched to a gene. The CDR3 coding sequence is TGTGCCAGCAGCCCTTGGGACAGCACCTCCTACGAGCAGTACTTC. As protein: CASSPWDSTSYEQYF.

The chain carries TRBV5-1 and TRBJ2-7; 9 nucleotides line up with TRBD2. Trimming removed 4 bases from V and 1 base from J; junction bases left unmatched: 3. CDR3 length equals 14 residues. CDR1 is SGHRS and CDR2 is YFSETQ in the germline V gene. DNA for the CDR3: TGCGCCAGCAGCCCGACTAGCGGTTCCTACGAGCAGTACTTC. It is translated as CASSPTSGSYEQYF.

The chain is built from TRBV6-1 and TRBJ2-3; 7 bases align to TRBD1. The CDR3 has 16 amino acids. V lost 4 bases and J lost 6; bases outside the gene matches: 13. Germline V gives CDR1 MNHNS, CDR2 SASEGT. The CDR3 nucleotides are TGTGCCAGCAGTGCACAGGACAGGAGGCTTGGGGATACGCAGTATTTT. It is translated as CASSAQDRRLGDTQYF.

V is TRBV30 and J is TRBJ2-5, with 9 nucleotides matching TRBD1. CDR1 and CDR2 from the germline V gene are GTSNPN and SVGIG (reference sequence). The V segment lost 7 bases and the J segment 5 bases; nucleotides outside the gene matches: 5. The CDR3 totals 12 residues. CDR3 nucleotide sequence: TGTGCCTCAACAGGGGGCCGGGAGACCCAGTACTTC. It is translated as CASTGGRETQYF.

This chain joins TRBV27 and TRBJ1-1; a possible D gene is TRBD1 (5 bases). CDR1 is MNHEY, CDR2 SMNVEV, per germline (reference sequence). Trimming stripped 3 bases from V and 1 base from J, with 9 bases between. This CDR3 region has 14 residues. This CDR3 is CASSLVGGNTEAFF. In DNA form, the CDR3 reads TGTGCCAGCAGTTTGGTGGGGGGGAACACTGAAGCTTTCTTT.

This clone was seen a single time. The rearrangement links TRBV10-3 to TRBJ2-1, with 7 bases lining up with TRBD2. Germline V gene sequence: CDR1 ENHRY, CDR2 SYGVKD. V was clipped by 3 bases and J by 7 bases; unmatched bases: 9. The CDR3 is 15 amino acids. The CDR3 bases are TGTGCCATCAGTGATCAGGGCGGGAGAAATAATGAGCAGTTCTTC. It translates to CAISDQGGRNNEQFF.

This rearrangement joins TRBV5-6 to TRBJ1-4; D remains ambiguous. Germline loops: CDR1 SGHDT, CDR2 YYEEEE. V was shortened by 1 base and J by 8 bases, with 18 bases between the two germline ends. The CDR3 spans 16 residues. CDR3 bases: TGTGCCAGCAGCTTGATAGGGTCGGGAATAGACGAAAAACTGTTTTTT. It specifies CASSLIGSGIDEKLFF.

The rearrangement uses TRBV29-1 and TRBJ2-1; tentatively, D is TRBD1 or TRBD2 (6 bases each). CDR3 length equals 14 residues. Between the trimmed V and J ends, which lost 6 bases and 5 bases, there was a span of 17 bases. From germline, CDR1 is SQVTM and CDR2 ANQGSEA. CDR3 protein: CSVNRGPGDNEQFF. DNA for the CDR3: TGCAGCGTCAACCGGGGGCCCGGCGACAATGAGCAGTTCTTC.

V gene TRBV7-8 combines with J gene TRBJ1-2; 10 nucleotides match TRBD1. Germline CDR1 SGHVS, CDR2 FQNEAQ. The CDR3 is made up of 15 amino acids. The V gene end was trimmed by 5 bases and the J gene end by 4 bases; junction bases not matched to a gene: 7. The CDR3 DNA reads TGTGCCAGCAGCCTGACAGGGGGCCCACCCTATGGCTACACCTTC. Translating gives CASSLTGGPPYGYTF.

The V gene is TRBV29-1, the J gene TRBJ2-1; D may be TRBD1 or TRBD2 (5 bases each). There are 13 residues in the CDR3. CDR1 is SQVTM and CDR2 is ANQGSEA in the germline V gene. Trimming left V 1 base short and J 6 bases short, with 10 bases between. CDR3: CSVEVGRFNEQFF. The CDR3 DNA reads TGCAGCGTTGAAGTGGGACGCTTCAATGAGCAGTTCTTC.

The chain carries TRBV3-1 (or the pseudogene TRBV3-2) and TRBJ1-5, with D perhaps TRBD1 (5 bases). Looked up from germline, CDR1 is LGHDT and CDR2 is YNNKEL (reference sequence). The CDR3 loop spans 15 amino acids. Trimming stripped 0 bases from V and 4 bases from J, with 10 bases between. CDR3 DNA sequence: TGTGCCAGCAGCCAAGATCTGGCAGGGAATCAGCCCCAGCATTTT. This encodes CASSQDLAGNQPQHF.

This clone was counted once. The chain is built from TRBV7-2 and TRBJ2-3; D unresolved. The CDR3 extends over 14 amino acids. The germline V gene has CDR1 SGHTA and CDR2 FQGNSA. Between the trimmed V and J ends, which lost 2 bases and 0 bases, there was a span of 6 bases. CDR3 sequence reads: CASSLSRSTDTQYF. In DNA, the CDR3 is TGTGCCAGCAGCTTAAGTAGGAGCACAGATACGCAGTATTTT.

This clone was recorded only once. The rearrangement uses TRBV12-3 or TRBV12-4 and TRBJ1-2, with D maybe TRBD1 (6 bases). This CDR3 has 13 residues. V lost 2 bases to trimming and J lost 5 bases, with 9 bases between them. CDR3 sequence (DNA): TGTGCCAGCAGTTTACTAGGGGGGTATGGCTACACCTTC. Protein: CASSLLGGYGYTF.

The chain carries TRBV10-3 and TRBJ1-2; weak D call: TRBD1 (5 bases). V was pared by 0 bases and J by 3 bases, with 5 bases between. The germline CDR1 and CDR2 sequences are ENHRY and SYGVKD. The CDR3 is made up of 13 amino acids. CDR3 sequence: CAISESTDYGYTF. The CDR3 nucleotides read TGTGCCATCAGTGAGTCGACAGACTATGGCTACACCTTC.

This clone was detected only a few times. The same CDR3 can be traced to other DNA sequences in this sample. The rearrangement joins TRBV6-5 to TRBJ2-7, with TRBD2 matching 11 bases. CDR3 length equals 14 residues. The junction had 4 bases not matched to a gene; V was cut back by 7 bases and J by 2 bases. Germline CDR1 MNHEY, CDR2 SVGAGI. The CDR3 DNA reads TGTGCCAGCAACTTAGCGGGAGGGCCCTACGAGCAGTACTTC. This codes for CASNLAGGPYEQYF.